The clone carrying this T cell receptor (beta chain) was recorded many times. As yet, its antigen is unknown. The entry originates in a study of neurological immune-mediated disorders. 5'RACE employing 10-nucleotide random UMIs yielded the cDNA. TCRdb itself ran the 5' RACE reads through MiXCR, one entry per CDR3 protein. The table has 50,000 or so distinct CDR3 sequences, 9% to 12% seen once. Germline CDR1 is SGDLS and CDR2 is YYNGEE. This CDR3 has 17 amino acids. The J segment lost 3 bases and the V segment lost 3 bases, leaving 5 bases of the junction unmatched. Overall study results and limits: Patients with HTLV-1-associated myelopathy had the highest level of TCR clonal expansion, whereas patients with multiple sclerosis had the lowest level, falling beneath the level found in healthy controls. No CDR3 amino acid sequences were shared by expanded clones across subjects, suggesting private repertoires in all groups.

Sequencing was performed on PBMCs. The origin of this receptor is a woman between 40 and 55 years old with HTLV-1-associated myelopathy (HAM/TSP). The gene calls are TRBV9 and TRBJ2-1, with TRBD2 matching 14 bases. Here the CDR3 DNA reads TGTGCCAGCAGCGCCGGACTAGCGGGGGGATACTACAATGAGCAGTTCTTC. This gives the protein CASSAGLAGGYYNEQFF.